Reported below is one T cell receptor (beta chain). Its matching antigen is unknown. Documented time point: blood 4 weeks post-SBRT, at nephrectomy. Treatment indicated: 15 Gy SBRT to primary tumor, nephrectomy 4 weeks later. Nephrectomy followed 15 Gy stereotactic body radiation by 4 weeks. This renal cell carcinoma was of the clear cell type. Here immunoSEQ multiplex PCR was the method, and the copy in TCRdb shows in-frame clones only, minus some. The data show fewer than 45,000 clones, 70% to 85% seen once. This specimen comes from a study of radiation and T cells in renal cell carcinoma. Findings of the study overall: Top tumor clonotypes rose in blood 2 weeks post-radiation, then contracted.

This CDR3 comprises 15 residues. Trimming took 4 bases from V and 2 from J, leaving 13 bases between them. Germline CDR1 and CDR2: ENHRY and SYGVKD. V is TRBV10-3 and J is TRBJ2-3; D remains ambiguous. The input for sequencing was blood, taken from a patient whose treatment included radiotherapy and nephrectomy. The origin of this receptor is an older woman with renal cell carcinoma. The CDR3 DNA follows: TGTGCCATCAGTGGCATGGACCTTTACACAGATACGCAGTATTTT. It translates to CAISGMDLYTDTQYF.